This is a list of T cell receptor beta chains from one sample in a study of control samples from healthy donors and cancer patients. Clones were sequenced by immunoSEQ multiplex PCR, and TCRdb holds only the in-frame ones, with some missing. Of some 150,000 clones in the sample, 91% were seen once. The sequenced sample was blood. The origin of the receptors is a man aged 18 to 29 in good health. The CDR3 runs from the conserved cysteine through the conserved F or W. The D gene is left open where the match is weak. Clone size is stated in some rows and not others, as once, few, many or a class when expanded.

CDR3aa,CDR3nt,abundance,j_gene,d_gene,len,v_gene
CASSDRDRGVSAEAFF,TGTGCCAGCAGTGACAGGGACAGGGGGGTATCGGCTGAAGCTTTCTTT,-,TRBJ1-1,TRBD1,16,TRBV25-1
CASSWDSPGYSGNTIYF,TGCGCCAGCAGCTGGGACAGTCCCGGCTACTCTGGAAACACCATATATTTT,-,TRBJ1-3,TRBD1,17,TRBV5-1
CASSQFLIAKNIQYF,TGCGCCAGCAGTCAATTTCTGATAGCCAAAAACATTCAGTACTTC,-,TRBJ2-4,-,15,TRBV23-1
CASSQTGGIGNQPQHF,TGTGCCAGCAGCCAGACAGGGGGCATAGGCAATCAGCCCCAGCATTTT,-,TRBJ1-5,TRBD1,16,TRBV27
CASSPLQETYEQYF,TGTGCCAGCTCACCACTACAGGAGACCTACGAGCAGTACTTC,-,TRBJ2-7,-,14,TRBV18
CASSPGFSGNTIYF,TGTGCCAGCAGCCCCGGTTTCTCTGGAAACACCATATATTTT,-,TRBJ1-3,-,14,TRBV14
CASRPEYEQYF,TGTGCCAGCAGGCCCGAATACGAGCAGTACTTC,-,TRBJ2-7,-,11,TRBV2
CATSDLPDRANYGYTF,TGTGCCACCAGTGATTTACCGGACAGGGCCAACTATGGCTACACCTTC,-,TRBJ1-2,TRBD1,16,TRBV24-1
CASSLDRGQLFF,TGTGCCAGCAGTTTGGACAGGGGACAACTGTTTTTT,-,TRBJ1-4,TRBD1,12,TRBV2
CASSQDQRYQPQHF,TGCGCCAGCAGCCAAGACCAGCGGTATCAGCCCCAGCATTTT,-,TRBJ1-5,-,14,TRBV4-1
CASTPTGTYEQYF,TGTGCCAGCACACCCACAGGGACCTACGAGCAGTACTTC,-,TRBJ2-7,-,13,TRBV6-5
CASSPEWAGEIEQYF,TGTGCCAGCAGCCCCGAATGGGCAGGAGAAATCGAGCAGTACTTC,-,TRBJ2-7,-,15,TRBV14
CASSPWVISYGYTF,TGCGCCAGCAGCCCGTGGGTGATCAGCTATGGCTACACCTTC,-,TRBJ1-2,-,14,TRBV5-1
CAISESKIGGNNQPQHF,TGTGCCATCAGTGAGTCGAAGATAGGGGGCAACAATCAGCCCCAGCATTTT,-,TRBJ1-5,TRBD1,17,TRBV10-3
CASSLGRQLETQYF,TGTGCCAGCAGCTTAGGTCGGCAGTTGGAGACCCAGTACTTC,-,TRBJ2-5,-,14,TRBV5-4
CASSLYRETQYF,TGTGCCAGCAGCTTGTATAGAGAGACCCAGTACTTC,-,TRBJ2-5,-,12,TRBV5-4
CAISESGPNTEAFF,TGTGCCATCAGTGAGTCGGGACCTAACACTGAAGCTTTCTTT,-,TRBJ1-1,-,14,TRBV10-3
CAWSTTGMNTEAFF,TGTGCCTGGAGTACAACAGGTATGAACACTGAAGCTTTCTTT,-,TRBJ1-1,-,14,TRBV30
CASSYSSGSYEQYF,TGTGCCAGCAGTTACTCGTCGGGAAGCTACGAGCAGTACTTC,-,TRBJ2-7,-,14,TRBV6-5
CASIAEIEQFRGTEAFF,TGTGCCAGCATCGCCGAGATAGAACAGTTCAGGGGGACTGAAGCTTTCTTT,-,TRBJ1-1,TRBD1,17,TRBV28
CASSSSTGITEAFF,TGTGCCAGCAGCTCATCGACAGGGATCACTGAAGCTTTCTTT,-,TRBJ1-1,TRBD1,14,TRBV7-9
CASGLLGPLAGELFF,TGTGCTAGTGGTTTGCTGGGACCGCTTGCCGGGGAGCTGTTTTTT,-,TRBJ2-2,-,15,TRBV12-5
CASRSDGPGRSEAFF,TGTGCCAGCAGATCGGACGGACCCGGAAGATCTGAAGCTTTCTTT,-,TRBJ1-1,-,15,TRBV25-1
CAQGYAYNEQFF,TGTGCCCAGGGCTACGCTTACAATGAGCAGTTCTTC,-,TRBJ2-1,-,12,TRBV5-4
CASSEEGLVPQPQHF,TGTGCCAGCAGTGAAGAGGGATTGGTACCCCAGCCCCAGCATTTT,-,TRBJ1-5,-,15,TRBV6-1
CASSLGLAIGEQFF,TGCGCCAGCAGCTTGGGACTAGCAATCGGTGAGCAGTTCTTC,few,TRBJ2-1,TRBD2,14,TRBV5-1
CASSHRGDEGYTF,TGTGCCAGCAGTCACAGGGGAGATGAGGGCTACACCTTC,-,TRBJ1-2,TRBD1,13,TRBV6-2/TRBV6-3
CASSLHLAGGSNEQFF,TGTGCCAGCAGCTTACATCTAGCGGGGGGGTCGAATGAGCAGTTCTTC,-,TRBJ2-1,TRBD2,16,TRBV7-2
CASSQDSQASTGNTIYF,TGTGCCAGCAGCCAAGATTCCCAGGCCTCTACTGGAAACACCATATATTTT,once,TRBJ1-3,-,17,TRBV4-2
CASSPGQGGSPLHF,TGTGCCAGCAGCCCCGGACAGGGAGGCTCACCCCTCCACTTT,-,TRBJ1-6,TRBD1,14,TRBV7-9
CATSSGQGPNTEAFF,TGTGCCACCAGCAGCGGACAGGGGCCGAACACTGAAGCTTTCTTT,-,TRBJ1-1,TRBD1,15,TRBV15
CASSVGNSDTQYF,TGTGCCAGCAGCGTAGGAAACTCAGATACGCAGTATTTT,-,TRBJ2-3,-,13,TRBV9
CASSEELVGQGRTEAFF,TGTGCCAGCAGTGAAGAATTAGTAGGGCAGGGGAGAACTGAAGCTTTCTTT,-,TRBJ1-1,-,17,TRBV6-1
CASSHIGTVNYGYTF,TGTGCCAGCAGCCACATTGGGACAGTTAACTATGGCTACACCTTC,-,TRBJ1-2,TRBD1,15,TRBV3-1/TRBV3-2
CASSFALNTEAFF,TGTGCCAGCAGTTTCGCGTTGAACACTGAAGCTTTCTTT,-,TRBJ1-1,-,13,TRBV27
CAWSGDRMKFRVSYEQYF,TGTGCCTGGAGTGGGGACAGAATGAAATTCAGGGTTTCCTACGAGCAGTACTTC,-,TRBJ2-7,TRBD1,18,TRBV30
CASSYSEFLGTEAFF,TGTGCCAGCAGTTACTCGGAATTCCTGGGAACTGAAGCTTTCTTT,-,TRBJ1-1,-,15,TRBV6-5
CASSQLAGAGSYGYTF,TGCGCCAGCAGCCAGCTCGCTGGGGCTGGGAGCTATGGCTACACCTTC,-,TRBJ1-2,-,16,TRBV4-1
CASSLLEGSFTDTQYF,TGTGCCAGCAGCTTATTAGAAGGCTCTTTCACAGATACGCAGTATTTT,-,TRBJ2-3,-,16,TRBV11-2
CASSLAYQETQYF,TGTGCCAGCAGCTTAGCGTACCAAGAGACCCAGTACTTC,-,TRBJ2-5,-,13,TRBV7-8
CASSRPGGRDTQYF,TGCGCCAGCAGTCGCCCAGGGGGCAGGGATACGCAGTATTTT,-,TRBJ2-3,TRBD1,14,TRBV23-1
CASSLALTSGDTSEQYF,TGCGCCAGCAGCTTGGCCCTTACTAGCGGGGATACTTCCGAGCAGTACTTC,once,TRBJ2-7,TRBD2,17,TRBV5-1
CASSLKGTSGGAFYEQYF,TGTGCCAGCAGCTTAAAAGGGACTAGCGGGGGGGCCTTCTACGAGCAGTACTTC,-,TRBJ2-7,TRBD2,18,TRBV7-3
CASSVPTPYSATNEKLFF,TGTGCCAGTAGTGTGCCTACACCTTACTCTGCAACTAATGAAAAACTGTTTTTT,-,TRBJ1-4,-,18,TRBV19
CASSLIVTETQYF,TGTGCCAGCAGCTTAATCGTGACGGAGACCCAGTACTTC,-,TRBJ2-5,-,13,TRBV7-3
CASSSYLAGDTQYF,TGTGCCAGCAGCTCCTATCTAGCGGGGGATACGCAGTATTTT,-,TRBJ2-3,TRBD2,14,TRBV7-2